This TCR beta chain appears in the sequencing data of a study of OX40 agonist ivuxolimab in advanced cancers. Looked up from germline, CDR1 is MNHNS and CDR2 is SASEGT. This CDR3 contains 14 residues. The V end was cut by 8 bases, the J end by 4 bases, with 14 bases between. The repertoire was sequenced with immunoSEQ multiplex PCR; TCRdb's copy has only in-frame clones and lacks some. The data hold tens of thousands of clones, with 85% to 90% observed a single time. This sample comprised CD4+ or CD8+ T cells sorted from blood, obtained in a trial of the OX40 agonist ivuxolimab. This chain connects TRBV6-1 to TRBJ1-4, with D perhaps TRBD1 (5 bases). The receptor was derived from an adult with an advanced solid tumor such as melanoma, head and neck, liver or kidney cancer. The CDR3 DNA is TGTGCCAGCGGGTTAGGGCAGGGTAATGAAAAACTGTTTTTT. Translated, it gives CASGLGQGNEKLFF.